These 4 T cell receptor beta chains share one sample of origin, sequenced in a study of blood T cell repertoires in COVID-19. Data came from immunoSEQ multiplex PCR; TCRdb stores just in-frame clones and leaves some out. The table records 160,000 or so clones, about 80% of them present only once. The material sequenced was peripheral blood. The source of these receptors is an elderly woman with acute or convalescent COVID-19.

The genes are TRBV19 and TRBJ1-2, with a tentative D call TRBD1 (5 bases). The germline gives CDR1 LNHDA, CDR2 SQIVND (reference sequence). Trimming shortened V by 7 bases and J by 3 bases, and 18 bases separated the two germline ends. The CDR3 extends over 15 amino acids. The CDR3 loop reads CASTNPREGHYGYTF. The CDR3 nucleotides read TGTGCCAGTACCAATCCCAGGGAAGGGCACTATGGCTACACCTTC.

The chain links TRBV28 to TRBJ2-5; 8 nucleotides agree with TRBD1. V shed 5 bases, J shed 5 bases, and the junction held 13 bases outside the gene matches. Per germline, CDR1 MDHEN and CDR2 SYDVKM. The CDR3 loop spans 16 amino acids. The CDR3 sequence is CASSAPATGVRETQYF. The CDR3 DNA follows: TGTGCCAGCAGTGCACCAGCGACAGGGGTACGGGAGACCCAGTACTTC.

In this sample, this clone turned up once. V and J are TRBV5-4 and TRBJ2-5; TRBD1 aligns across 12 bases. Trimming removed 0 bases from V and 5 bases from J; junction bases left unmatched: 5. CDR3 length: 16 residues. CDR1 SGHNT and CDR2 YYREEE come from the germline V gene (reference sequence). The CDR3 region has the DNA TGTGCCAGCAGCTTGGCGCGGGACAGGGGGCTTGAGACCCAGTACTTC. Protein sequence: CASSLARDRGLETQYF.

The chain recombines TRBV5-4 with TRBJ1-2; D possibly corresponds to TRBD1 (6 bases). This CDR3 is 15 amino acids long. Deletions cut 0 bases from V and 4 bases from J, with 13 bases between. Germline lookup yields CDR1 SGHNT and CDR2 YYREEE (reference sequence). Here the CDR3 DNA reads TGTGCCAGCAGCTTGGCCGGGGGGGCATCCTATGGCTACACCTTC. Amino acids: CASSLAGGASYGYTF.